This T cell receptor (beta chain) comes out of a study of Ad26.COV2.S vaccination and SARS-CoV-2 variants. Treatment reported: 15 to 20 received Ad26.COV2.S at low or high dose, single or two shots; 5 received placebo; per-sample allocation not given. At day 63 after the first vaccine or placebo injection, samples were drawn. Method: immunoSEQ multiplex PCR; TCRdb's copy keeps in-frame clones and lacks some. Among roughly 240,000 clones listed, approximately 90% were seen once. V was trimmed by 0 bases and J by 2 bases, leaving 9 bases between them. This CDR3 is built from 15 residues. From germline, CDR1 is SGHVS and CDR2 FNYEAQ.

Sequencing was performed on peripheral blood, taken in a trial of Ad26.COV2.S vaccine versus placebo. The chain carries TRBV7-6 and TRBJ2-3; D call uncertain. This clonotype was obtained from a person aged 18 to 59 who received the Ad26.COV2.S COVID-19 vaccine or a placebo. The CDR3 DNA is TGTGCCAGCAGCTTAGCGGACGGGCCCACAGATACGCAGTATTTT. Protein sequence: CASSLADGPTDTQYF.